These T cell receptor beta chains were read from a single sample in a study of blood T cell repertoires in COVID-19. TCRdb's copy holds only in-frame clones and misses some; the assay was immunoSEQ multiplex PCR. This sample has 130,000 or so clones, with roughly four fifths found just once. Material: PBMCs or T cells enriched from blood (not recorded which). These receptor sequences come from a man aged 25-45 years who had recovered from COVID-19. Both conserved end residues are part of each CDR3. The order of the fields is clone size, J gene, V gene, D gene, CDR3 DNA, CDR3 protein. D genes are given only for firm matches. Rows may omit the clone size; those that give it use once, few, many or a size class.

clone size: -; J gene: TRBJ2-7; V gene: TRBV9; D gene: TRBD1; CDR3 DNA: TGTGCCAGCAGCGTAGGAGGGACAGCCAGGGACGAGCAGTACTTC; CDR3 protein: CASSVGGTARDEQYF
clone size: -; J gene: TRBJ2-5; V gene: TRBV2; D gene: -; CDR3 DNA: TGTGCCAGCAGTGAGCTGGCGGGGCGGGAGACCCAGTACTTC; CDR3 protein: CASSELAGRETQYF
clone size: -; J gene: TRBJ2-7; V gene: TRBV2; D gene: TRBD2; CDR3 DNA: TGTGCCAGCAGTGAGGGCGGGAGGCATCCCTACGAGCAGTACTTC; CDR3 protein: CASSEGGRHPYEQYF
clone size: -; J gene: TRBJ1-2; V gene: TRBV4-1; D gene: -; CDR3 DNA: TGCGCCAGCAGCCAAGATCCGGTTAACTATGGCTACACCTTC; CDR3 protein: CASSQDPVNYGYTF
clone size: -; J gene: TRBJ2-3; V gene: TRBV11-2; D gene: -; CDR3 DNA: TGTGCCAGCAGCCCCTTTGCGCGGACAGATACGCAGTATTTT; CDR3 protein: CASSPFARTDTQYF
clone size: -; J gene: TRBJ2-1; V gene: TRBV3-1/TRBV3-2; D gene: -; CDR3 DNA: TGTGCCAGCAGCCAGGACTCGGAGCAGTTCTTC; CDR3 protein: CASSQDSEQFF
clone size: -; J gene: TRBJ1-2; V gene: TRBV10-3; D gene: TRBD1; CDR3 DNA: TGTGCCATCAGTGAGGCTTCCGGGACAGGGGCGACTGGCTACACCTTC; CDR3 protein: CAISEASGTGATGYTF
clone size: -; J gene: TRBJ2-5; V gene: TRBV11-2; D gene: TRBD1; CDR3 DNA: TGTGCCAGCAGCCAAACAGGGGTAGAGACCCAGTACTTC; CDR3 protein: CASSQTGVETQYF
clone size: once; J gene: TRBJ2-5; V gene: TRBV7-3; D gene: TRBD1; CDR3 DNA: TGTGCCAGCAGCTTAAGCGGGACAGGGGAAGAGACCCAGTACTTC; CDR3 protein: CASSLSGTGEETQYF
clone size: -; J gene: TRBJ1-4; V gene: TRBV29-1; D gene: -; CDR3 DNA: TGCAGCGTTTTGGGGCTGAATGAAAAACTGTTTTTT; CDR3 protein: CSVLGLNEKLFF
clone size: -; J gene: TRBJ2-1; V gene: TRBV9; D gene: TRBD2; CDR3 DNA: TGTGCCAGCAGCGTAGCTACTAGCGGGAGTCTCTATGAGCAGTTCTTC; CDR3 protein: CASSVATSGSLYEQFF
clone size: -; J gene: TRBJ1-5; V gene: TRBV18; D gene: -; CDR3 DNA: TGTGCCAGCTCGGAGGTCGGCAATCAGCCCCAGCATTTT; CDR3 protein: CASSEVGNQPQHF
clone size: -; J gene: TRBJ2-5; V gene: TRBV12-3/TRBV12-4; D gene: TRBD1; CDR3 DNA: TGTGCCAGCAGATACACAGGGGAAGAGACCCAGTACTTC; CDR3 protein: CASRYTGEETQYF
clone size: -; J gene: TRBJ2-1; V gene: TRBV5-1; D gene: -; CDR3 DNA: TGCGCCAGCAGTTTACAGGGAAATGAGCAGTTCTTC; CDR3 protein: CASSLQGNEQFF
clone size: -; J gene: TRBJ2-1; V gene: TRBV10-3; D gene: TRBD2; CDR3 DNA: TGTGCCATCAGCGCCGGACTAGCGAGCTCCTACAATGAGCAGTTCTTC; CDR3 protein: CAISAGLASSYNEQFF
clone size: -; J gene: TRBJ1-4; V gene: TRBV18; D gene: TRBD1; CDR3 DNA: TGTGCCAGCTCACCATCCTTGCTCGGGGGACAGGCTAATGAAAAACTGTTTTTT; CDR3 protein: CASSPSLLGGQANEKLFF
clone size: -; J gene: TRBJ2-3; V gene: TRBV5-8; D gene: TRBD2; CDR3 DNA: TGTGCCAGCAGCTTGAGGCTAGCGGGGATCCGGGATACGCAGTATTTT; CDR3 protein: CASSLRLAGIRDTQYF
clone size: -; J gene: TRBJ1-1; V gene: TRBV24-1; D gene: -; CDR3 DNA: TGTGCCACCAGTGATGGGGCAAACACTGAAGCTTTCTTT; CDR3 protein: CATSDGANTEAFF
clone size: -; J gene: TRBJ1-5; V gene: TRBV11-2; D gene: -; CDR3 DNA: TGTGCCAGCAGCTTAGACAGGCTCGGTTCGCCCCAGCATTTT; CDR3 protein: CASSLDRLGSPQHF
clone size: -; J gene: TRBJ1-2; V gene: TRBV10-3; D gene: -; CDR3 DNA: TGTGCCATCAGTGAGTTCGGACAGATGTATGGCTACACCTTC; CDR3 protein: CAISEFGQMYGYTF
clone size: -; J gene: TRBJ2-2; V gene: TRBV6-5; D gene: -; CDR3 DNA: TGTGCCAGCCGATTACAGGGTGGCACCGGGGAGCTGTTTTTT; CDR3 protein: CASRLQGGTGELFF
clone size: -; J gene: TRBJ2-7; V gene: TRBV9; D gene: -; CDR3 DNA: TGTGCCAGCAGCGTAGAGGGGGGGCCAAAGGCCTACGAGCAGTACTTC; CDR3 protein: CASSVEGGPKAYEQYF
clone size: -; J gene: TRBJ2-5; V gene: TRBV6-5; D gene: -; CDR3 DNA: TGTGCCAGCAGTTACCCAACTAGTGAGGCCCAGTACTTC; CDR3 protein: CASSYPTSEAQYF
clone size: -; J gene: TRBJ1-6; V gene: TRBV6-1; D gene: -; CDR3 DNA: TGTGCCAGCAGTGAAGTAAGCGGTTCACCCCTCCACTTT; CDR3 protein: CASSEVSGSPLHF
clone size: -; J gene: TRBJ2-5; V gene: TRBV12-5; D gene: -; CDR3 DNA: TGTGCTAGTGGTTTGCGGGTCGGAGAGACCCAGTACTTC; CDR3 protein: CASGLRVGETQYF
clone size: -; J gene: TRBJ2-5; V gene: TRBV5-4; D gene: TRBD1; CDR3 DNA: TGTGCCAGCAGCGTGGGACAGGGCCAAGAGACCCAGTACTTC; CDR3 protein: CASSVGQGQETQYF
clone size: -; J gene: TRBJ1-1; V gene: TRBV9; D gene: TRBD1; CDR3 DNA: TGTGCCAGCAGCGTGTCCCGGGACAGGGGGGACAATGAAGCTTTCTTT; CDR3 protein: CASSVSRDRGDNEAFF
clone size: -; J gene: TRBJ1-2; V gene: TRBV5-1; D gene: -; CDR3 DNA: TGCGCCAGCAGCTTGGCCCCAGGGGCCTCACTCTATGGCTACACCTTC; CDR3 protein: CASSLAPGASLYGYTF
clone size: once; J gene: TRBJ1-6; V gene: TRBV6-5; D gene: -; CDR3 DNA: TGTGCCAGCACCAGAAGGGGGGGGAACAATTCACCCCTCCACTTT; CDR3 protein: CASTRRGGNNSPLHF
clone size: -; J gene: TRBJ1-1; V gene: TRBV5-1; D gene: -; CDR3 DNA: TGCGCCAGCAGCCCCCAGACAGCCTATAACACTGAAGCTTTCTTT; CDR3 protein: CASSPQTAYNTEAFF
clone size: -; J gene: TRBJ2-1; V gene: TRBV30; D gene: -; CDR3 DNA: TGTGCCTGGACGCGTCTAGACCGAAATGAGCAGTTCTTC; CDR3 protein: CAWTRLDRNEQFF
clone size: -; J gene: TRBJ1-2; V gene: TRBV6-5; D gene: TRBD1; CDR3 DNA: TGTGCCAGCACCAGGGGGTCTCCTACTAACTATGGCTACACCTTC; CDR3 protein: CASTRGSPTNYGYTF
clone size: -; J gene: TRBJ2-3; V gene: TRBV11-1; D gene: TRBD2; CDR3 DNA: TGTGCCAGCGGGAAGCGGGAGTACACAGATACGCAGTATTTT; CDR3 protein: CASGKREYTDTQYF
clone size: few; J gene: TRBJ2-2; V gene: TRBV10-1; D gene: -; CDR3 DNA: TGCGCCAGCAGTGAGGGGGGCGGCGGGGAGCTGTTTTTT; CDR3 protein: CASSEGGGGELFF
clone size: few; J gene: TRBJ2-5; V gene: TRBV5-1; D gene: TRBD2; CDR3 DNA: TGCGCCAGCAGGGGCGGCAGCGGATCAAGCGGGAAAGAGACCCAGTACTTC; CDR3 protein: CASRGGSGSSGKETQYF
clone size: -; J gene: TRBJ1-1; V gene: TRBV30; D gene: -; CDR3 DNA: TGTGCCTGGAGTGTTGGGGGGAGGTCTGACACTGAAGCTTTCTTT; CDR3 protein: CAWSVGGRSDTEAFF
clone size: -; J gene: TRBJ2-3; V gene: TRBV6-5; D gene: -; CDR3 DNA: TGTGCCAGCAGTCTACAGGGGAGGTGGGATACGCAGTATTTT; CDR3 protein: CASSLQGRWDTQYF
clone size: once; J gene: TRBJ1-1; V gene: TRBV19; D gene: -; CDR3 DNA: TGTGCCAGTAGAATCCAGGGTCTGAACACTGAAGCTTTCTTT; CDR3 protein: CASRIQGLNTEAFF
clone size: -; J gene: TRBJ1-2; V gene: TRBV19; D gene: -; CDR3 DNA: TGTGCCAGTAAGGTCCAGGGAGGTACTGCTGGCTACACCTTC; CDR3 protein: CASKVQGGTAGYTF
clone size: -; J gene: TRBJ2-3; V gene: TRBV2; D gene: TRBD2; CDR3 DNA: TGTGCCAGCAGTGAGGGACTAGCGGGTACAGATACGCAGTATTTT; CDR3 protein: CASSEGLAGTDTQYF
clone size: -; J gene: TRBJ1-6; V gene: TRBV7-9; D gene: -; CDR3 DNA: TGTGCCAGCAGCTTAGGAACATCGAATTCACCCCTCCACTTT; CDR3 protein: CASSLGTSNSPLHF
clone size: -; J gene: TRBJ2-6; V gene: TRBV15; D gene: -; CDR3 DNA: TGTGCCACCAGCAGAGAGTATTACTCTGGGGCCAACGTCCTGACTTTC; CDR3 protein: CATSREYYSGANVLTF
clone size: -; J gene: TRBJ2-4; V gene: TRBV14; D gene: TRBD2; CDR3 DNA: TGTGCCAGCAGCCAGACCGGGACTAGCGGGAGCATCGGCAAAAACATTCAGTACTTC; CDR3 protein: CASSQTGTSGSIGKNIQYF
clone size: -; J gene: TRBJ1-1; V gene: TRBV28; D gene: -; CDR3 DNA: TGTGCCAGCACCCTAGGTACTGAAGCTTTCTTT; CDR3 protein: CASTLGTEAFF